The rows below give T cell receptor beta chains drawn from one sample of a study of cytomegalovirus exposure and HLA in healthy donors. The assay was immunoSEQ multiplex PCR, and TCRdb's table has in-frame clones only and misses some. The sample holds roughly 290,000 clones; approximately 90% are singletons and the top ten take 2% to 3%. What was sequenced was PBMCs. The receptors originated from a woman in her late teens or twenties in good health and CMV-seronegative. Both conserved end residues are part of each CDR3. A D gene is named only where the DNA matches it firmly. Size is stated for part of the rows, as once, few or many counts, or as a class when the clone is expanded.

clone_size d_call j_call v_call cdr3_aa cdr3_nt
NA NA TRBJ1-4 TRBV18 CASSGAYNEKLFF TGTGCCAGCTCGGGGGCCTATAATGAAAAACTGTTTTTT
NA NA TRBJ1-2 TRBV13 CASSLSRLNYGYTF TGTGCCAGCAGCTTATCCAGACTTAACTATGGCTACACCTTC
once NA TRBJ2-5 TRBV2 CASLRGGGLETQYF TGTGCCAGCCTAAGAGGGGGGGGCTTGGAGACCCAGTACTTC
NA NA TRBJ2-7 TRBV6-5 CASSGQISSYEQYF TGTGCCAGCAGTGGACAGATTAGCTCCTACGAGCAGTACTTC
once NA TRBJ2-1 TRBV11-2 CAETGETSYNEQFF TGTGCCGAAACGGGGGAAACCTCCTACAATGAGCAGTTCTTC
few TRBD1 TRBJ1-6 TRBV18 CASSPGTGDNSPLHF TGTGCCAGCTCACCCGGGACAGGGGACAATTCACCCCTCCACTTT
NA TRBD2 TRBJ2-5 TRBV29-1 CSVTREGSGETQYF TGCAGCGTTACCCGGGAGGGGAGTGGAGAGACCCAGTACTTC
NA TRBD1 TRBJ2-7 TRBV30 CAWSWDRGRGEQYF TGTGCCTGGAGTTGGGACAGGGGGCGCGGCGAGCAGTACTTC
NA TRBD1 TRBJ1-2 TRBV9 CASSSTGEDYTF TGTGCCAGCAGCTCAACAGGGGAAGACTACACCTTC
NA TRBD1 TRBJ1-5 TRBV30 CAWTRQGGNQPQHF TGTGCCTGGACAAGACAGGGTGGCAATCAGCCCCAGCATTTT
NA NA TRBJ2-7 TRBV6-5 CASTPRGGPSYEQYF TGTGCCAGCACTCCGAGGGGGGGCCCCTCCTACGAGCAGTACTTC
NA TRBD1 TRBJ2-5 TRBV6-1 CASSVDRGQETQYF TGTGCCAGCAGTGTTGACAGGGGGCAAGAGACCCAGTACTTC
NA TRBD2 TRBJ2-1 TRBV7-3 CASSSTSGGANEQFF TGTGCCAGCAGCTCGACTAGCGGGGGGGCAAATGAGCAGTTCTTC
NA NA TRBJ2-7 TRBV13 CASSLVSQEAGEQYF TGTGCCAGCAGCTTAGTTAGTCAAGAAGCGGGCGAGCAGTACTTC
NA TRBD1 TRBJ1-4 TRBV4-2 CASSPPDRGGWNGEKLFF TGTGCCAGCAGCCCCCCGGACAGGGGAGGATGGAATGGTGAAAAACTGTTTTTT
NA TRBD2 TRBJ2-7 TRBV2 CASTRRASGGSSSYEQYF TGTGCCAGCACCCGACGGGCTAGCGGGGGTTCGAGCTCCTACGAGCAGTACTTC
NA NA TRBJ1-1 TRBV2 CASRGGLNTEAFF TGTGCCAGCAGGGGGGGGCTGAACACTGAAGCTTTCTTT
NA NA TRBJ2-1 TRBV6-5 CASSFGQNNEQFF TGTGCCAGCAGTTTCGGACAGAACAATGAGCAGTTCTTC
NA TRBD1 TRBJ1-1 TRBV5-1 CASSLTGEAFF TGCGCCAGCAGCTTGACAGGGGAGGCTTTCTTT
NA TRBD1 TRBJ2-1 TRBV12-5 CASGPTTGALTPPSSYNEQFF TGTGCTAGTGGCCCGACGACAGGGGCGCTGACCCCCCCAAGCTCCTACAATGAGCAGTTCTTC
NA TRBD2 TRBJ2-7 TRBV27 CASSFLRGDTYEQYF TGTGCCAGCAGTTTCTTGCGGGGGGACACCTACGAGCAGTACTTC
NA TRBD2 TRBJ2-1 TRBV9 CASSANPPGLATYNEQFF TGTGCCAGCAGCGCCAATCCACCGGGACTAGCGACCTACAATGAGCAGTTCTTC
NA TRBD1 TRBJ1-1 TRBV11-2 CASSLAGGILMTEAFF TGTGCCAGCAGCTTAGCAGGGGGGATATTGATGACTGAAGCTTTCTTT
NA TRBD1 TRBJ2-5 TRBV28 CASSTTGTGDQETQYF TGTGCCAGCAGCACCACCGGGACAGGGGACCAAGAGACCCAGTACTTC
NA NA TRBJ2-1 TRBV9 CASSQGPYNEQFF TGTGCCAGCAGCCAGGGCCCCTACAATGAGCAGTTCTTC
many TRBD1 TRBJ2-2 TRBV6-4 CASREQGATGELFF TGTGCCAGCAGGGAACAGGGGGCGACCGGGGAGCTGTTTTTT
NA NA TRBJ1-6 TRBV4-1 CASSQRGGQGNSPLHF TGCGCCAGCAGCCAAAGGGGCGGCCAGGGAAATTCACCCCTCCACTTT
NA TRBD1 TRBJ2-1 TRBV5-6 CASSSTHRQGPYNEQFF TGTGCCAGCAGCTCTACCCATAGACAGGGACCCTACAATGAGCAGTTCTTC
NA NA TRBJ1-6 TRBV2 CASSLTFPGLENSPLHF TGTGCCAGCAGTTTGACCTTCCCGGGTTTGGAGAATTCACCCCTCCACTTT
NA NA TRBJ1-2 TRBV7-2 CARQDYGYTF TGTGCCAGACAGGACTATGGCTACACCTTC
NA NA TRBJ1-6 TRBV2 CASSDLVGIARSYNSPLHF TGTGCCAGCAGTGACTTGGTCGGGATCGCCCGGTCCTATAATTCCCCCCTCCACTTT
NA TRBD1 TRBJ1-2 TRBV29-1 CSARQGNYGYTF TGCAGCGCTCGACAGGGGAACTATGGCTACACCTTC
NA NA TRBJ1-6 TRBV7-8 CASSLTLTGSNSPLHF TGTGCCAGCAGCTTAACCCTAACAGGGTCCAACTCACCCCTCCACTTT
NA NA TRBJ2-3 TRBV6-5 CASSTSGSTDTQYF TGTGCCAGCAGTACCAGCGGGAGCACAGATACGCAGTATTTT
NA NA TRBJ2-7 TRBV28 CAIMTGRTYEQYF TGTGCCATCATGACAGGGAGGACCTACGAGCAGTACTTC
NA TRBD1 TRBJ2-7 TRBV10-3 CAISELDRGREQYF TGTGCCATCAGTGAGCTTGACAGGGGGCGCGAGCAGTACTTC
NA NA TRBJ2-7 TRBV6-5 CASSAGLSFHF TGTGCCAGCAGTGCTGGACTATCGTTCCACTTC
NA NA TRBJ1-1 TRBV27 CASSPYVSLPGLNTEAFF TGTGCCAGCAGTCCTTACGTATCCTTGCCAGGCCTGAACACTGAAGCTTTCTTT
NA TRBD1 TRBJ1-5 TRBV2 CASSLDRGYQPQHF TGTGCCAGCAGCCTGGACAGGGGTTATCAGCCCCAGCATTTT
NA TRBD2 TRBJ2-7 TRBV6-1 CASSPRTSGDYEQYF TGTGCCAGCAGTCCCCGGACTAGCGGGGACTACGAGCAGTACTTC
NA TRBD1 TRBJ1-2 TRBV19 CASSYGQGGGYTF TGTGCCAGTAGTTACGGACAGGGTGGTGGCTACACCTTC
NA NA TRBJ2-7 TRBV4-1 CASSQGSGPYEQYF TGCGCCAGCAGCCAAGGATCAGGCCCCTACGAGCAGTACTTC
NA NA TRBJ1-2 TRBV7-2 CASSSRTAPNYGYTF TGTGCCAGCAGCTCTCGGACAGCCCCTAACTATGGCTACACCTTC
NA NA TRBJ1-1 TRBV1 CTSSQYSPNTEAFF TGCACCAGCAGCCAATACAGCCCGAACACTGAAGCTTTCTTT
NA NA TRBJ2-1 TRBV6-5 CASSYSEGRGEQFF TGTGCCAGCAGTTACTCTGAGGGCCGAGGTGAGCAGTTCTTC
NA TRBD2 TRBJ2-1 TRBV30 CAWGLAGYNEQFF TGTGCCTGGGGACTAGCGGGGTACAATGAGCAGTTCTTC